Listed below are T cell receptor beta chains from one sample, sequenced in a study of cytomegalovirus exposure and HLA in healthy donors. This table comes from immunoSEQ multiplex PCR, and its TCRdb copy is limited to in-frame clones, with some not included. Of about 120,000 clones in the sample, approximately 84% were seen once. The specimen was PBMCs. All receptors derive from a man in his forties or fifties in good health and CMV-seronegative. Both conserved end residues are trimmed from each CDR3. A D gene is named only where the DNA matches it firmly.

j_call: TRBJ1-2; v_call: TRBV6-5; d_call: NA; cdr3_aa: ASSRTASNYGYT
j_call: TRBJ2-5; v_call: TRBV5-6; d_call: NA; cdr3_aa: ASRSTNQETQY
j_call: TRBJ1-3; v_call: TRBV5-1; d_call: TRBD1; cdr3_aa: ASSLGTGAGNTIY
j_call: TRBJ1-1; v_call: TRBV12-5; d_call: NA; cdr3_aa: ASGQTGGDTEAF
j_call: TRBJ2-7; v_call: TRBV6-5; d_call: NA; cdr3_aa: ASRRDQVQY
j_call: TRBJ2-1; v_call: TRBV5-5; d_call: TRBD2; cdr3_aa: ASTPYGLAGYNEQF
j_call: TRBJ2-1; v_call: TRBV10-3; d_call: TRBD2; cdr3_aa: AIRPGTSGSGNEQF
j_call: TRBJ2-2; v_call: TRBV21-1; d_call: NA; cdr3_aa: ASSKVLASNTGELF
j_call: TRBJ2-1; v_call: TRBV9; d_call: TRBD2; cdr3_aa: ASSPGAGGTYNEQF
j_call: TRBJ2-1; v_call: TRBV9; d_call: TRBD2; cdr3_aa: ASSGLAGYNEQF
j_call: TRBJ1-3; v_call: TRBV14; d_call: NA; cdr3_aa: ASSRQVRPGNTIY
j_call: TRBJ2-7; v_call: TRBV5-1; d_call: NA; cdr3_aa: ASSRQDFSYEQY
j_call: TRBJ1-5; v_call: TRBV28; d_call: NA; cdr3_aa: ASSSYRGLTDSDQPQH
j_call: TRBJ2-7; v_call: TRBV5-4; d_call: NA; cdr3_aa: ASSLDSLYEQY
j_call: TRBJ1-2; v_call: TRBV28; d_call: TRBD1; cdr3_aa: ASSQHSDREGGYT
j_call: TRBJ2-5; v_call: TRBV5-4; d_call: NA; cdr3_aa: ASSPRSLYQETQY
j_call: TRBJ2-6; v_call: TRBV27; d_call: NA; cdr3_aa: ASSFRQFSGANVLT
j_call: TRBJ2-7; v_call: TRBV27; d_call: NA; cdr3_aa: ASSDLASSYEQY
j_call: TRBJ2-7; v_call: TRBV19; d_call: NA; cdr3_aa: ASSITESYEQY
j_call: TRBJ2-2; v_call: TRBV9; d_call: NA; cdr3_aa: ASSVVSASWAGELF
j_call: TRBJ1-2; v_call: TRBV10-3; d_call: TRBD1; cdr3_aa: AISSLLTGGDGYT
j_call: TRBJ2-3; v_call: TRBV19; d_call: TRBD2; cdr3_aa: ASSSPSGGVSTDTQY
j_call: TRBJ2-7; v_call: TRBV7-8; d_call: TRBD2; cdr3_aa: ASSLFGGASEQY
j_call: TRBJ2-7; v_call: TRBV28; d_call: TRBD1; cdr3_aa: ASSRGQDGSYEQY
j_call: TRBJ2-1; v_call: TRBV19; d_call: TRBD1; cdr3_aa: ASSIVRQGTEQF
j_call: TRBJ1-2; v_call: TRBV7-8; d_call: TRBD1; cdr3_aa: ASSSPGQGANYGYT
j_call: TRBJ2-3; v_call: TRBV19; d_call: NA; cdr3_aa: ASLGARDTGTQY
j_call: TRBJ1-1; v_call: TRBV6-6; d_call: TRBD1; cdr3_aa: SSSYPTGVNTEAF
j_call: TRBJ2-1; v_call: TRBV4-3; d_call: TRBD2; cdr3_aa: ASSQVGLAASYNEQF
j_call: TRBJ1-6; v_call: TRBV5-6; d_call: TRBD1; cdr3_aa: ASSLRSGTGNSPLH
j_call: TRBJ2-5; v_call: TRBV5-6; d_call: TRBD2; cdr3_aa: ASSLKGGRGQETQY
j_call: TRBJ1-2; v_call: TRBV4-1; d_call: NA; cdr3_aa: ASSTAGGFAGGYT
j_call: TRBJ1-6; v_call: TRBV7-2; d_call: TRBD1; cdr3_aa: ASSPPGQGTSPLH
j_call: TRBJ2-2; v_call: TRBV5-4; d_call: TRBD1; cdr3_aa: ASSLGTGGTGELF
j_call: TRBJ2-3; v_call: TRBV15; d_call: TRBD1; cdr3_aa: ATSPDRVSDTQY
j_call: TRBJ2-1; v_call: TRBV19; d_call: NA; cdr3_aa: ASREGHRPRPF
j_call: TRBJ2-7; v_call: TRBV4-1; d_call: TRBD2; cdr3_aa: ASRLTSGGAGSYEQY
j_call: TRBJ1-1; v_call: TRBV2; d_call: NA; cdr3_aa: ASSDLVGTEAF
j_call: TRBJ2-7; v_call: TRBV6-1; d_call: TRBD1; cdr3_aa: ASRQTGGYEQY
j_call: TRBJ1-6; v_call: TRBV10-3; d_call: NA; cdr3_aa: AISEVIADSPLH
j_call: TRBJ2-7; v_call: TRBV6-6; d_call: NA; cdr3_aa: ASSYGAGPREEEQY
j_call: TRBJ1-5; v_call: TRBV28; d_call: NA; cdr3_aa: ASLTENQPQH
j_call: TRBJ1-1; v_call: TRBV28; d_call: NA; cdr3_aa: ASSGGANTEAF
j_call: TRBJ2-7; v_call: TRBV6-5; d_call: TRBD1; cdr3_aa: ASKEQGATYEQY
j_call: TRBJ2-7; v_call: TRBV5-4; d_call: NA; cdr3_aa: ASRLTRSSYEQY
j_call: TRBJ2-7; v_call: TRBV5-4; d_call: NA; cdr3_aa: ASSPGGWDPSYEQY
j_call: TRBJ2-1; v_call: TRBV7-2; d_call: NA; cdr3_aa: ASSLVWGGRQNEQF
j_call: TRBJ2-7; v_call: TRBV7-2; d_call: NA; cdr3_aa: ASSFSRTTRYEQY
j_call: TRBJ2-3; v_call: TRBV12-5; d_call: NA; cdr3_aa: ASGSRRGTDTQY
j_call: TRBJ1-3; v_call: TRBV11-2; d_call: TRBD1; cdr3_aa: ASSFRQGSGNTIY
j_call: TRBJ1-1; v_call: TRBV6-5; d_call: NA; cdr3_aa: ASSRGGNTEAF
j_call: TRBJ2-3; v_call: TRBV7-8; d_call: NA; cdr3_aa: ASSLELGGESNTQY
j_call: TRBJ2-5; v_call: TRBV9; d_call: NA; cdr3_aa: ASSVGGRETQY